This is a list of T cell receptor beta chains from one sample in a study of CD8+ T cells in alopecia areata. Clones were read by immunoSEQ multiplex PCR, and TCRdb kept only the in-frame ones, dropping some. The repertoire holds about 140,000 clones, with 75% to 85% as singletons. Material: CD8+ T cells sorted from blood, obtained at week 4, from a patient treated with tofacitinib. These TCRs come from a human donor with alopecia areata. CDR3s include the opening cysteine and the closing phenylalanine or tryptophan. The D gene is left open where the match is weak. The size entry is marked missing in some rows and otherwise reads once, few, many or a size class.

>TRBJ2-1|TRBV9|NA|many
CASSVDNNEQFF
TGTGCCAGCAGCGTAGATAACAATGAGCAGTTCTTC
>TRBJ2-5|TRBV4-3|TRBD1|NA
CASSQDRQGALETQYF
TGCGCCAGCAGCCAAGATCGGCAGGGGGCATTGGAGACCCAGTACTTC
>TRBJ2-1|TRBV20-1|NA|NA
CSARKVNEQFF
TGCAGTGCTAGGAAGGTCAATGAGCAGTTCTTC
>TRBJ2-1|TRBV7-9|NA|NA
CASSLLGGRDNEQFF
TGTGCCAGCAGCCTTCTCGGCGGGCGGGACAATGAGCAGTTCTTC
>TRBJ2-7|TRBV6-5|TRBD1|NA
CASSRGGVGWEQYF
TGTGCCAGCAGCCGAGGGGGCGTCGGATGGGAGCAGTACTTC
>TRBJ2-3|TRBV5-4|TRBD2|NA
CASSFRLAGSGGTQYF
TGTGCCAGCAGCTTCCGACTAGCGGGGTCAGGTGGTACGCAGTATTTT
>TRBJ2-5|TRBV7-9|TRBD1|NA
CASSFGQGAQETQYF
TGTGCCAGCAGCTTTGGGCAGGGGGCCCAAGAGACCCAGTACTTC
>TRBJ2-3|TRBV27|NA|NA
CASSYPPPNTQYF
TGTGCCAGCAGTTACCCCCCCCCGAATACGCAGTATTTT
>TRBJ2-2|TRBV9|NA|NA
CASSPNTGELFF
TGTGCCAGCAGCCCAAACACCGGGGAGCTGTTTTTT
>TRBJ1-1|TRBV7-6|NA|NA
CASSPDLENTEAFF
TGTGCCAGCAGCCCGGACTTGGAGAACACTGAAGCTTTCTTT
>TRBJ2-7|TRBV7-2|NA|once
CASSTGGSPYEQYF
TGTGCCAGCAGCACGGGGGGCAGCCCCTACGAGCAGTACTTC
>TRBJ2-1|TRBV25-1|NA|NA
CASSDTLWAEFYNEQFF
TGTGCCAGCAGTGATACCTTATGGGCTGAATTCTACAATGAGCAGTTCTTC
>TRBJ2-5|TRBV5-6|TRBD2|NA
CASSGSGTSGGLWQETQYF
TGTGCCAGCAGCGGGTCCGGGACTAGCGGGGGGTTGTGGCAAGAGACCCAGTACTTC
>TRBJ2-7|TRBV29-1|NA|NA
CSVEVPGFYEQYF
TGCAGCGTTGAAGTTCCCGGATTCTACGAGCAGTACTTC
>TRBJ1-6|TRBV6-1|TRBD1|NA
CASIGTGIVSPLHF
TGTGCCAGCATCGGGACAGGGATCGTTTCACCCCTCCACTTT
>TRBJ2-7|TRBV21-1|NA|NA
CASSKWYSYEQYF
TGTGCCAGCAGCAAATGGTACAGCTACGAGCAGTACTTC
>TRBJ2-7|TRBV6-5|NA|NA
CASSYSMGGYEQYF
TGTGCCAGCAGTTACTCGATGGGGGGTTACGAGCAGTACTTC
>TRBJ1-2|TRBV19|NA|few
CASSNGPYGYTF
TGTGCCAGTAGTAATGGGCCATATGGCTACACCTTC
>TRBJ2-7|TRBV27|TRBD2|once
CASSLGAGGTEEQYF
TGTGCCAGCAGTTTAGGCGCGGGGGGAACGGAGGAGCAGTACTTC
>TRBJ2-1|TRBV27|NA|NA
CASSLEGSGLYNEQFF
TGTGCCAGCAGTTTAGAGGGTAGCGGACTTTACAATGAGCAGTTCTTC
>TRBJ2-3|TRBV7-7|TRBD2|NA
CASSLGAGGLSDTQYF
TGTGCTAGCAGCTTAGGAGCGGGAGGTTTGTCAGATACGCAGTATTTT
>TRBJ2-7|TRBV7-6|TRBD2|NA
CASSLSGGLSYEQYF
TGTGCCAGCAGCCTTAGCGGGGGCCTCTCCTACGAGCAGTACTTC
>TRBJ2-1|TRBV7-2|NA|few
CASLAGVEQFF
TGTGCCAGCCTGGCAGGAGTTGAGCAGTTCTTC
>TRBJ2-2|TRBV7-9|NA|NA
CASIPPVWGNTGELFF
TGTGCCAGCATCCCTCCCGTGTGGGGTAACACCGGGGAGCTGTTTTTT
>TRBJ2-3|TRBV7-8|NA|NA
CASSPPGPPTDTQYF
TGTGCCAGCAGCCCCCCGGGACCCCCCACAGATACGCAGTATTTT
>TRBJ2-1|TRBV29-1|TRBD1|NA
CSVNRGHNEQFF
TGCAGCGTTAACAGGGGGCACAATGAGCAGTTCTTC
>TRBJ2-5|TRBV5-4|TRBD2|NA
CASSREGYQETQYF
TGTGCCAGCAGCCGGGAGGGGTACCAAGAGACCCAGTACTTC
>TRBJ2-7|TRBV6-1|NA|NA
CASSGSGYEQYF
TGTGCCAGCAGTGGCAGTGGGTACGAGCAGTACTTC
>TRBJ2-3|TRBV7-9|NA|NA
CASSTPLTADTQYF
TGTGCCAGCAGCACCCCCTTGACGGCAGATACGCAGTATTTT
>TRBJ2-3|TRBV29-1|TRBD2|NA
CSVDWLAGDTQYF
TGCAGCGTTGATTGGCTAGCGGGAGATACGCAGTATTTT
>TRBJ2-7|TRBV27|NA|NA
CASSLTGGVVVYEQYF
TGTGCCAGCAGTTTAACTGGCGGGGTCGTGGTTTACGAGCAGTACTTC
>TRBJ2-2|TRBV5-1|NA|NA
CASSLVGNSNTGELFF
TGCGCCAGCAGCTTGGTGGGCAATTCGAACACCGGGGAGCTGTTTTTT
>TRBJ2-7|TRBV30|TRBD1|NA
CAWSAQTGTGGYEQYF
TGTGCCTGGAGTGCTCAGACCGGGACAGGGGGCTACGAGCAGTACTTC
>TRBJ2-7|TRBV15|TRBD1|NA
CATSESDRGLDEQYF
TGTGCCACCAGCGAGTCTGACAGGGGGCTCGACGAGCAGTACTTC
>TRBJ2-7|TRBV12-5|NA|few
CASGPRLEDRSYEQYF
TGTGCTAGTGGTCCACGCTTAGAGGACAGATCCTACGAGCAGTACTTC
>TRBJ1-2|TRBV7-9|NA|NA
CAGKDEGPSYGYTF
TGTGCCGGCAAAGACGAGGGACCTTCCTATGGCTACACCTTC
>TRBJ2-3|TRBV5-4|TRBD1|NA
CASSPQGAPTDTQYF
TGTGCCAGCAGCCCGCAGGGGGCGCCCACAGATACGCAGTATTTT
>TRBJ2-1|TRBV6-6|TRBD2|NA
CASSPREGEVGEQFF
TGTGCCAGCAGCCCCCGGGAGGGGGAGGTAGGTGAGCAGTTCTTC
>TRBJ2-7|TRBV13|TRBD2|few
CASRGPGGKTYEQYF
TGTGCCAGCAGGGGCCCCGGGGGGAAAACCTACGAGCAGTACTTC
>TRBJ1-1|TRBV25-1|TRBD1|NA
CASSGDRLRSTEAFF
TGTGCCAGCAGTGGGGACAGACTTCGTTCCACTGAAGCTTTCTTT
>TRBJ1-1|TRBV5-1|TRBD1|once
CASSLGTGDTEAFF
TGCGCCAGCAGCCTCGGGACAGGCGACACTGAAGCTTTCTTT
>TRBJ2-1|TRBV7-9|NA|NA
CASRPITISNHNEQFF
TGTGCCAGCAGACCCATAACTATTAGTAACCACAATGAGCAGTTCTTC
>TRBJ2-1|TRBV7-9|TRBD2|NA
CASSFRTSGAYNEQFF
TGTGCCAGCAGCTTCCGGACTAGCGGGGCTTACAATGAGCAGTTCTTC
>TRBJ1-2|TRBV28|NA|NA
CASREEGSKDYGYTF
TGTGCCAGCAGGGAGGAGGGGAGCAAAGACTATGGCTACACCTTC
>TRBJ2-3|TRBV6-1|NA|NA
CASQDYPNEADTQYF
TGTGCCAGTCAGGACTACCCTAATGAAGCAGATACGCAGTATTTT
>TRBJ2-3|TRBV19|NA|NA
CASSIVVTDTQYF
TGTGCCAGTAGTATAGTCGTCACAGATACGCAGTATTTT
>TRBJ2-3|TRBV11-2|TRBD1|NA
CASSLEGGQAVDTQYF
TGTGCCAGCAGCTTGGAAGGGGGACAGGCAGTAGATACGCAGTATTTT
>TRBJ2-3|TRBV7-9|NA|few
CASSSPWDDTQYF
TGTGCCAGCAGCTCCCCATGGGATGATACGCAGTATTTT
>TRBJ2-1|TRBV30|TRBD2|NA
CAWRVGLAGNNEQFF
TGTGCCTGGAGAGTTGGCCTAGCGGGGAACAATGAGCAGTTCTTC
>TRBJ2-1|TRBV29-1|TRBD2|NA
CSVAPLAGSGNEQFF
TGCAGCGTTGCCCCACTAGCGGGGAGCGGGAATGAGCAGTTCTTC
>TRBJ2-5|TRBV15|NA|NA
CATSRDKGLTQETQYF
TGTGCCACCAGCAGAGATAAGGGCCTTACTCAAGAGACCCAGTACTTC
>TRBJ2-7|TRBV25-1|NA|NA
CASSGRDTYYEQYF
TGTGCCAGCAGTGGCCGGGACACCTACTACGAGCAGTACTTC
>TRBJ2-5|TRBV2|TRBD2|NA
CASEKLAGDLETQYF
TGTGCCAGCGAGAAACTAGCGGGGGACTTGGAGACCCAGTACTTC
>TRBJ2-5|TRBV6-5|NA|NA
CASKTRQETQYF
TGTGCCAGCAAGACGAGACAAGAGACCCAGTACTTC
>TRBJ1-1|TRBV27|NA|NA
CASSPLGTMPVGAEAFF
TGTGCCAGCAGTCCGCTGGGGACAATGCCGGTTGGGGCTGAAGCTTTCTTT
>TRBJ2-7|TRBV6-1|NA|NA
CASTPSGYEQYF
TGTGCCAGCACTCCCTCGGGTTACGAGCAGTACTTC
>TRBJ2-1|TRBV29-1|TRBD1|NA
CSVRRTDKQGDEQFF
TGCAGCGTCCGCAGGACGGACAAACAGGGGGATGAGCAGTTCTTC
>TRBJ2-1|TRBV4-2|TRBD2|few
CASSQEGSGGAVNEQFF
TGTGCCAGCAGCCAAGAAGGTAGCGGGGGGGCGGTCAATGAGCAGTTCTTC
>TRBJ2-4|TRBV13|NA|NA
CASSPERAPIQYF
TGTGCCAGCAGTCCTGAACGAGCGCCCATTCAGTACTTC
>TRBJ2-7|TRBV9|TRBD1|NA
CASSVAPMGQIAYEQYF
TGTGCCAGCAGCGTAGCCCCTATGGGACAGATTGCCTACGAGCAGTACTTC